Below are 20 T cell receptor beta chains sequenced from a single sample in a study of blood T cell repertoires in COVID-19. Libraries were prepared by immunoSEQ multiplex PCR; TCRdb keeps only in-frame clonotypes and omits some of them. The repertoire holds 57,000 or so clones, about 78% seen once, with 22% in the top ten. Sequenced sample: peripheral blood. The receptors here all came from a middle-aged man with active or convalescent COVID-19.

The chain couples TRBV5-5 to TRBJ2-1, with 12 positions matching TRBD2. V was pared by 3 bases and J by 8 bases, with 6 bases of the junction left unmatched. The germline V gene encodes CDR1 SGHKS and CDR2 YYEKEE (reference sequence). The CDR3 extends over 15 amino acids. The CDR3 region has the DNA TGTGCCAGCAGCTCTGCTAGCGGGAGGGGGGATGAGCAGTTCTTC. Its translation: CASSSASGRGDEQFF.

The chain is built from TRBV14 and TRBJ2-3; D remains unclear. CDR3 size: 15 residues. Germline loops: CDR1 SGHDN, CDR2 FVKESK. Trimming shortened V by 2 bases and J by 7 bases, and 16 bases separated the two germline ends. Here the CDR3 DNA reads TGTGCCAGCAGCCAAAGCGTGAGAAGCGTGAATACGCAGTATTTT. It is translated as CASSQSVRSVNTQYF.

V is TRBV5-1 and J is TRBJ2-1; 8 nucleotides match TRBD1. Germline assignment: CDR1 SGHRS and CDR2 YFSETQ. V lost 2 bases to trimming and J lost 4 bases; unmatched junction nucleotides: 5. CDR3 length: 15 residues. CDR3 amino acids: CASSLGQGKYNEQFF. In DNA, the CDR3 is TGCGCCAGCAGCTTAGGACAGGGAAAGTACAATGAGCAGTTCTTC.

This clone has a single count. This chain connects TRBV5-6 to TRBJ1-1, with 10 nucleotides matching TRBD1. The germline V gene encodes CDR1 SGHDT and CDR2 YYEEEE. J gave up 8 bases and V 4 bases, and 14 bases lay outside the gene matches. CDR3 length equals 16 residues. The CDR3 protein is CASSPLAGQGGQEAFF. The CDR3 DNA follows: TGTGCCAGCAGCCCACTGGCCGGACAGGGGGGACAGGAAGCTTTCTTT. The full variable domain, its missing parts supplied by reference TRBV5-6 and TRBJ1-1, is DAGVTQSPTHLIKTRGQQVTLRCSPKSGHDTVSWYQQALGQGPQFIFQYYEEEERQRGNFPDRFSGHQFPNYSSELNVNALLLGDSALYLCASSPLAGQGGQEAFFGQGTRLTVV.

The rearrangement uses TRBV2 and TRBJ2-7, with TRBD2 matching 7 bases. This CDR3 spans 15 amino acids. CDR1 SNHLY and CDR2 FYNNEI come from the germline V gene. The ends lost 1 base at V and 3 bases at J; junction bases unmatched: 6. The CDR3 protein is CASSEGTRNGYEQYF. In DNA, the CDR3 is TGTGCCAGCAGTGAAGGGACTAGGAATGGCTACGAGCAGTACTTC.

V gene TRBV18 combines with J gene TRBJ2-5, with a weak D call TRBD1 (6 bases). CDR3 length: 14 residues. Germline-derived CDR1 and CDR2 are KGHSH and LQKENI. V was shortened by 5 bases and J by 3 bases, with 13 bases between the two germline ends. CDR3 sequence: CASSSRQAEETQYF. CDR3 in DNA: TGTGCCAGCTCAAGTAGACAGGCGGAAGAGACCCAGTACTTC.

The CDR3 nucleotides are TGTGCCAGCTCGAAATTCCAGGGCTCCTACGAGCAGTACTTC. It translates to CASSKFQGSYEQYF. The chain couples TRBV2 to TRBJ2-7; maybe TRBD1 (5 bases). The CDR3 spans 14 residues. Trimming pared 8 bases from V and 0 bases from J, leaving 14 bases between. CDR1 is SNHLY, CDR2 FYNNEI, per germline.

The chain has TRBV7-2 and TRBJ1-4, with 8 positions matching TRBD1. CDR1 and CDR2 from the germline V gene are SGHTA and FQGNSA. CDR3 length equals 16 residues. V shed 1 base and J 8 bases; nucleotides not matched to a gene: 9. The CDR3 here is CASSLDGTGGAEKLFF. The CDR3 DNA sequence: TGTGCCAGCAGCTTAGACGGTACAGGGGGGGCGGAAAAACTGTTTTTT.

The CDR3 DNA reads TGTGCCAGCAGACGGCGGGAGCTTTATACCGGGGAGCTGTTTTTT. Translating gives CASRRRELYTGELFF. V and J are TRBV6-5 and TRBJ2-2, with 7 bases aligning to TRBD2. The V gene end was trimmed by 6 bases and the J gene end by 5 bases; junction bases not matched to a gene: 9. Germline CDR1 and CDR2: MNHEY and SVGAGI. The CDR3 sequence is 15 residues long.

V gene TRBV2 combines with J gene TRBJ2-1, with 7 bases lining up with TRBD2. Germline CDR1 is SNHLY and CDR2 is FYNNEI. This CDR3 region has 14 residues. Trimming took 6 bases from V and 7 from J; bases not matched to a gene: 9. DNA of the CDR3: TGTGCCAGCAGCCTGGTCGGGGGGTATAATGAGCAGTTCTTC. As protein: CASSLVGGYNEQFF.

In this sample, this clone turned up a few times. This chain connects TRBV5-1 to TRBJ1-4; perhaps TRBD1 as D (6 bases). CDR1 and CDR2 (germline): SGHRS, YFSETQ. This CDR3 contains 14 residues. Trimming took off 0 bases at V and 8 bases at J, with 11 bases between the two ends. Here the CDR3 reads CASSLAGQLEKLFF. The CDR3 DNA sequence: TGCGCCAGCAGCTTGGCCGGACAGCTCGAAAAACTGTTTTTT.

The rearrangement joins TRBV5-1 to TRBJ2-5; 10 bases fit TRBD1. CDR3 size: 15 residues. Per the germline V gene, CDR1 is SGHRS and CDR2 is YFSETQ. V shed 0 bases and J 5 bases; nucleotides not matched to a gene: 4. The CDR3 bases are TGCGCCAGCAGCTTGGCCCGGGACAGGGGTGAGACCCAGTACTTC. Residues: CASSLARDRGETQYF.

CDR3 sequence: CATRTGYNQPQHF. The CDR3 DNA sequence: TGTGCCACCAGGACAGGTTACAATCAGCCCCAGCATTTT. The gene calls are TRBV24-1 and TRBJ1-5; perhaps TRBD1 as D (6 bases). Germline V gives CDR1 KGHDR, CDR2 SFDVKD. V dropped 7 bases and J dropped 3 bases, with 9 bases sitting between them. CDR3 size: 13 residues.

V is TRBV6-5 and J is TRBJ2-5; D remains ambiguous. The V gene lost 2 bases and the J gene lost 4 bases, with 8 bases spanning the gap. The CDR3 contains 13 residues. Germline CDR1 MNHEY, CDR2 SVGAGI. CDR3 sequence (DNA): TGTGCCAGCAGTTACGTTGGGCGAGAGACCCAGTACTTC. This encodes CASSYVGRETQYF.

J is TRBJ2-1 and V is TRBV7-3; weak D call: TRBD1 (5 bases). Trimming left V 4 bases short and J 0 bases short, with 10 bases between. Germline V gene data show CDR1 as SGHTA and CDR2 as FQGTGA. The CDR3 extends over 15 amino acids. CDR3 sequence: CASSSQRGSYNEQFF. DNA for the CDR3: TGTGCCAGCAGCTCACAAAGGGGCTCCTACAATGAGCAGTTCTTC.

Only one count was recorded for this clone. This chain joins TRBV29-1 and TRBJ2-1; no reliable D call. CDR3 length equals 14 residues. Germline lookup yields CDR1 SQVTM and CDR2 ANQGSEA. The V end was cut by 7 bases, the J end by 10 bases, with 23 bases between. The CDR3 sequence is CSALIGGEPLEQFF. The CDR3 DNA is TGCAGCGCTCTGATTGGCGGCGAACCTCTCGAGCAGTTCTTC.

The chain is built from TRBV6-4 and TRBJ2-2, with D perhaps matching TRBD2 (5 bases). The CDR3 consists of 13 residues. V was trimmed by 2 bases and J by 4 bases, leaving 5 bases between them. Germline CDR1 reads MRHNA; CDR2 reads SNTAGT. CDR3 residues: CASSDTSTGELFF. As DNA, the CDR3 is TGTGCCAGCAGTGACACTAGCACCGGGGAGCTGTTTTTT.

This chain connects TRBV6-6 to TRBJ1-6, with 8 bases lining up with TRBD1. The CDR3 is 14 amino acids. The V gene's germline CDR1 is MNHNY and CDR2 SVGAGI (reference sequence). With 2 bases clipped from V and 9 bases from J, the junction kept 3 bases outside the gene matches. CDR3 bases: TGTGCCAGCAGTTACCGGACAGGGAGTTCACCCCTCCACTTT. This codes for CASSYRTGSSPLHF.

This chain connects TRBV18 to TRBJ1-1; TRBD1 might be the D (6 bases). Germline V lookup: CDR1 KGHSH, CDR2 LQKENI. The CDR3 runs 18 residues. V lost 2 bases and J 1 base, leaving 20 bases between the germline ends. CDR3 nucleotide sequence: TGTGCCAGCTCACCAGCCTTCTACGCTCAGGGGCCGAACACTGAAGCTTTCTTT. This gives the protein CASSPAFYAQGPNTEAFF.

The table lists this clone with a few counts. This rearrangement joins TRBV30 to TRBJ1-2, with D unclear. Germline V gene lookup returns CDR1 GTSNPN and CDR2 SVGIG (reference sequence). The CDR3 loop spans 15 amino acids. V shed 0 bases and J shed 7 bases, with 18 bases lying between them. CDR3 bases: TGTGCCTGGAGTGTACATCGGGAAGGCTCGGTTGGCTACACCTTC. Amino acids: CAWSVHREGSVGYTF.